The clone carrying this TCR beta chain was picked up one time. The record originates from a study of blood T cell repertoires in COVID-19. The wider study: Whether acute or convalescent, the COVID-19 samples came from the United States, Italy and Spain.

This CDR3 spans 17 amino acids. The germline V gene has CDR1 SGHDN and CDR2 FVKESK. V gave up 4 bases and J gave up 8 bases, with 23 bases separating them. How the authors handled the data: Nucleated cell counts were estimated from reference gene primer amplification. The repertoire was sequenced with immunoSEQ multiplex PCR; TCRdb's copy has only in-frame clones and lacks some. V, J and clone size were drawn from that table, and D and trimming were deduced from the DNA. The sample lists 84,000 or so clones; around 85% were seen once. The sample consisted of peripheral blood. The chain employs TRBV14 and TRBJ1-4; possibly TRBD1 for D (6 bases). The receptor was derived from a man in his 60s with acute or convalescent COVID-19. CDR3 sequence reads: CASSPFQGTGLAEKLFF. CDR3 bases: TGTGCCAGCAGCCCGTTCCAGGGGACGGGCCTTGCGGAAAAACTGTTTTTT. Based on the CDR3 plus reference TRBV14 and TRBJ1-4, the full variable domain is EAGVTQFPSHSVIEKGQTVTLRCDPISGHDNLYWYRRVMGKEIKFLLHFVKESKQDESGMPNNRFLAERTGGTYSTLKVQPAELEDSGVYFCASSPFQGTGLAEKLFFGSGTQLSVL.